This TCR beta chain is from a study of vaccination and CD4 T cells after COVID-19. Across the whole study: Participants got two doses of BNT162b2 or mRNA-1273 vaccine. The stimulating agents, overlapping spike peptides, came from SARS-CoV-2, HCoV-NL63, HCoV-OC43 and HCoV-229E.

General study results and limits: Spike mono-reactivity was evident in 304 of the 307 vaccine-specific clones derived from convalescent patients.

The time point denotes: late sampling 161 to 241 days after vaccination in a few convalescent patients. Treatment denoted: roughly 10-day PBMC culture with coronavirus spike peptide pools or control peptides (ViraFEST assay). Following expansion of antigen-specific T cells with peptide pools, ViraFEST then sequenced TCRs. This CDR3 has 13 residues. The V gene's germline CDR1 is MNHEY and CDR2 SMNVEV (reference sequence). The V gene lost 3 bases and the J gene lost 4 bases, with 10 bases spanning the gap. To note about this clonotype: The antigen remains undetermined.

Sequence data for DNA of cultured CD4+ T cells were generated by the Oncomine TCR Beta short-read assay. TCRdb re-derived calls from the PCR reads in MiXCR, one entry per CDR3 protein. The sample shows tens of thousands of distinct CDR3 sequences, around 28% of them seen only once. This chain uses TRBV27 with TRBJ2-7, with D unresolved. The source was CD4+ T cells from blood, cultured in vitro, collected about 7 months after SARS-CoV-2 vaccination. The TCR sequence derives from a human donor who had recovered from COVID-19. The CDR3 coding sequence is TGTGCCAGCAGTTTCTCGAGCCAATACGAGCAGTACTTC. As protein: CASSFSSQYEQYF.